Shown below are 23 T cell receptor beta chains from a single sample sequenced in a study of T-cell memory formation after mild COVID-19. In TCRdb, the 5' RACE reads were re-called with MiXCR into one record per CDR3 protein. The table records roughly 350,000 distinct CDR3 sequences, around 21% of them present only once. The specimen sequenced was PBMCs or a T cell subset sorted from them (not recorded which). The receptors derive from an adult woman who had mild COVID-19 (a few samples of this study predate the infection). Cell type and time point are not known.

This clonotype appeared a few times. This chain joins TRBV20-1 and TRBJ2-1, with D perhaps being TRBD1 or TRBD2 (5 bases each). V lost 3 bases to trimming and J lost 9 bases, with 15 bases between them. This CDR3 is 13 amino acids long. Germline V gene sequence: CDR1 DFQATT, CDR2 SNEGSKA (reference sequence). CDR3: CSASGTELGEQFF. CDR3 sequence (DNA): TGCAGTGCTAGCGGGACCGAGCTCGGTGAGCAGTTCTTC.

The chain carries TRBV15 and TRBJ1-1; a possible D gene is TRBD1 (5 bases). Germline CDR1 and CDR2: LNHNV and YYDKDF (reference sequence). Trimming removed 9 bases at V and 3 bases at J, with 11 bases between. The CDR3 is 12 amino acids. This CDR3 reads CATNQGYTEAFF. The CDR3 DNA follows: TGTGCCACAAATCAGGGTTACACTGAAGCTTTCTTT.

This chain links TRBV15 with TRBJ2-4; the D gene is possibly TRBD1 (5 bases). The V and J ends lost 4 bases and 6 bases respectively, with 7 bases between them. CDR3 size: 12 residues. Germline loops: CDR1 LNHNV, CDR2 YYDKDF (reference sequence). CDR3 in amino acids: CATSMQGNIQYF. DNA for the CDR3: TGTGCCACCAGCATGCAGGGAAACATTCAGTACTTC.

This clonotype was counted between two and nine times. This chain connects TRBV20-1 to TRBJ2-2; 9 nucleotides match TRBD1. Germline V gene sequence: CDR1 DFQATT, CDR2 SNEGSKA (reference sequence). Unmatched junction bases numbered 7, after V lost 3 bases and J lost 5 bases. The CDR3 consists of 15 residues. The CDR3 sequence: CSASSGQGPTGELFF. In DNA form, the CDR3 reads TGCAGTGCTAGTTCGGGACAGGGCCCTACCGGGGAGCTGTTTTTT.

The rearrangement links TRBV29-1 to TRBJ2-7; D might be TRBD1 (6 bases). Germline V lookup: CDR1 SQVTM, CDR2 ANQGSEA. V shed 7 bases and J shed 0 bases, with 16 bases lying between them. The CDR3 sequence is 14 residues long. CDR3 coding DNA: TGCAGCGGAGCAGAGGGGGAGAGCTCCTACGAGCAGTACTTC. The encoded protein is CSGAEGESSYEQYF.

The rearrangement joins TRBV14 to TRBJ2-2; D gene unclear. V gave up 4 bases and J gave up 0 bases, with 9 bases separating them. Germline V lookup: CDR1 SGHDN, CDR2 FVKESK. The CDR3 is made up of 15 amino acids. CDR3 loop: CASSRSSSNTGELFF. The DNA of the CDR3 is TGTGCCAGCAGCCGCAGCAGTTCGAACACCGGGGAGCTGTTTTTT.

The CDR3 protein is CASSELASGRYNEQFF. DNA of the CDR3: TGTGCCAGCAGTGAATTGGCTAGCGGGAGATACAATGAGCAGTTCTTC. The chain recombines TRBV2 with TRBJ2-1; 10 nucleotides match TRBD2. The trim removed 2 bases at V and 4 bases at J, leaving 5 bases unmatched. This CDR3 region has 16 residues. Germline CDR1 reads SNHLY; CDR2 reads FYNNEI.

A few counts support this clonotype. This chain uses TRBV9 with TRBJ2-1, with 7 bases matching TRBD1. CDR3 size: 14 residues. Germline V gene sequence: CDR1 SGDLS, CDR2 YYNGEE. Trimming at V came to 0 bases and at J to 8 bases, leaving 5 bases not matched to a gene. The CDR3 is CASSVGTGGDEQFF. The CDR3 DNA is TGTGCCAGCAGCGTAGGGACAGGAGGCGATGAGCAGTTCTTC. Together with reference TRBV9 and TRBJ2-1, the CDR3 gives the full variable domain: DSGVTQTPKHLITATGQRVTLRCSPRSGDLSVYWYQQSLDQGLQFLIQYYNGEERAKGNILERFSAQQFPDLHSELNLSSLELGDSALYFCASSVGTGGDEQFFGPGTRLTVL.

The genes are TRBV13 and TRBJ2-1; 9 nucleotides agree with TRBD1. The CDR3 runs to 15 residues. CDR1 is PRHDT, CDR2 FYEKMQ, per germline (reference sequence). The V gene end was trimmed by 1 base and the J gene end by 4 bases; junction bases not matched to a gene: 2. The CDR3 region is CASSLAGTGYNEQFF. The CDR3 DNA reads TGTGCCAGCAGCTTAGCTGGGACAGGGTACAATGAGCAGTTCTTC.

The chain links TRBV6-5 to TRBJ2-5, with D possibly being TRBD1 (6 bases). The V end was cut by 7 bases, the J end by 1 base, with 10 bases between. Germline V gene data show CDR1 as MNHEY and CDR2 as SVGAGI. This CDR3 comprises 13 residues. CDR3 loop: CASIGQSQETQYF. DNA of the CDR3: TGTGCCAGCATAGGACAGTCCCAAGAGACCCAGTACTTC.

This clonotype was counted between two and nine times. The DNA for the CDR3 is TGTGCCAGCAAACGCGTAACGGGGGACAATTCACCCCTCCACTTT. Protein: CASKRVTGDNSPLHF. The chain joins TRBV7-2 to TRBJ1-6, with D maybe TRBD1 (5 bases). Germline loops: CDR1 SGHTA, CDR2 FQGNSA. This CDR3 is 15 amino acids long. The V end lost 7 bases, the J end lost 7 bases, and 17 bases lay between the germline ends.

The chain links TRBV12-3 or TRBV12-4 to TRBJ2-3, with D hard to call. This CDR3 has 15 residues. V dropped 5 bases and J dropped 2 bases, with 14 bases sitting between them. CDR3 sequence (DNA): TGTGCCAGCAGTGTTCAGCCGGCCCCCACAGATACGCAGTATTTT. Residues: CASSVQPAPTDTQYF.

This clonotype came up many times. CDR3 nucleotides: TGTGCCAGCAGGAAGACCATCGGTCGGTCGGTTCAAGAGACCCAGTACTTC. Protein sequence: CASRKTIGRSVQETQYF. This rearrangement joins TRBV6-5 to TRBJ2-5; D not resolved. From germline, CDR1 is MNHEY and CDR2 SVGAGI. Deletions cut 6 bases from V and 2 bases from J, with 22 bases between. CDR3 size: 17 residues.

The rearrangement joins TRBV6-5 to TRBJ1-1; TRBD1 aligns across 8 bases. There are 15 residues in the CDR3. Germline V lookup: CDR1 MNHEY, CDR2 SVGAGI. Trimming removed 0 bases from V and 4 bases from J; junction bases left unmatched: 4. CDR3 amino acids: CASSYSVDRGTEAFF. Here the CDR3 DNA reads TGTGCCAGCAGTTACTCCGTTGACAGGGGCACTGAAGCTTTCTTT.

This clonotype was detected only a few times. The V gene is TRBV4-1, the J gene TRBJ1-1, with D unresolved. With 1 base removed from V and 3 bases from J, the gap between germline ends came to 9 bases. Germline V gene sequence: CDR1 MGHRA, CDR2 YSYEKL. This CDR3 has 14 amino acids. CDR3 sequence: CASSQGKGYTEAFF. In DNA, the CDR3 is TGCGCCAGCAGCCAAGGGAAAGGATACACTGAAGCTTTCTTT.

The sample holds a few counts of this clonotype. The rearrangement joins TRBV9 to TRBJ1-1, with a weak D call TRBD1 (6 bases). The V end lost 3 bases, the J end lost 7 bases, and 13 bases lay between the germline ends. The CDR3 extends over 13 amino acids. Per germline, CDR1 SGDLS and CDR2 YYNGEE. CDR3 sequence: CASSEGGGDEAFF. CDR3 in DNA: TGTGCCAGCAGCGAAGGAGGGGGGGATGAAGCTTTCTTT.

The chain uses TRBV3-1 and TRBJ2-7; a possible D gene is TRBD2 (6 bases). V was trimmed by 2 bases and J by 3 bases, leaving 14 bases between them. This CDR3 comprises 15 residues. CDR1 and CDR2 (germline): LGHDT, YNNKEL (reference sequence). CDR3 region: CASSQSWRDVYEQYF. The CDR3, as DNA: TGTGCCAGCAGCCAATCCTGGCGGGACGTCTACGAGCAGTACTTC.

The chain employs TRBV29-1 and TRBJ2-5; D call uncertain. The CDR3 runs to 10 residues. Between the trimmed V and J ends, which lost 4 bases and 4 bases, there was a span of 4 bases. Germline assignment: CDR1 SQVTM and CDR2 ANQGSEA. Written as DNA, the CDR3 is TGCAGCGTTGTCCCAGAGACCCAGTACTTC. It yields the protein CSVVPETQYF.

The chain carries TRBV10-3 and TRBJ2-7; weak D call: TRBD1 (6 bases). This CDR3 contains 14 residues. The V end lost 4 bases, the J end lost 6 bases, and 16 bases lay between the germline ends. Germline-derived CDR1 and CDR2 are ENHRY and SYGVKD. CDR3 DNA sequence: TGTGCCATCAGTGTGCAAGGGGGAAGTCGCGAGCAGTACTTC. Its protein is CAISVQGGSREQYF.

This clonotype was seen only a few times. This sequence joins TRBV6-6 and TRBJ2-2, with a possible D match to TRBD1 (5 bases). CDR1 and CDR2 (germline): MNHNY, SVGAGI (reference sequence). This CDR3 contains 19 residues. Deletions cut 0 bases from V and 4 bases from J, with 21 bases between. The CDR3 DNA follows: TGTGCCAGCAGTTACTCGATTTTAACCAGGGTAGAGTTCACCGGGGAGCTGTTTTTT. This translates into CASSYSILTRVEFTGELFF.

This clonotype was observed many times. The rearrangement uses TRBV6-2 or TRBV6-3 and TRBJ2-1; TRBD1 might be the D (7 bases). The CDR3 totals 15 residues. V dropped 4 bases and J dropped 1 base, with 11 bases sitting between them. In germline, CDR1 is MNHEY, CDR2 SVGEGT. The CDR3 is CASSWAGGSYNEQFF. For the CDR3, the DNA is TGTGCCAGCAGTTGGGCAGGGGGGTCCTACAATGAGCAGTTCTTC.

On this clonotype itself: This CDR3 is missing its conserved last phenylalanine or tryptophan, likely due to a read error. No DNA is shown, since the ends of the CDR3 on it are uncertain; the CDR3 is the one TCRdb lists. The rearrangement joins TRBV29-1 to TRBJ1-1; the listed D gene, TRBD1, was not tested against the DNA. Termini included, the CDR3 measures 11 amino acids. Germline V lookup: CDR1 SQVTM, CDR2 ANQGSEA. The chain's CDR3 is CSVERDGTDFV.

V and J are TRBV20-1 and TRBJ2-3; 15 bases are shared with TRBD2. This CDR3 is built from 14 residues. Germline V gene lookup returns CDR1 DFQATT and CDR2 SNEGSKA (reference sequence). Trimming removed 8 bases from V and 6 bases from J; junction bases left unmatched: 6. Written as DNA, the CDR3 is TGCAGTATGTGGACTAGCGGGGGGGCGGATACGCAGTATTTT. Its protein product is CSMWTSGGADTQYF.